Presented here are 10 T cell receptor beta chains from one specimen sequenced in a study of blood T cell repertoires in COVID-19. The protocol was immunoSEQ multiplex PCR, while the TCRdb copy is restricted to in-frame clones and leaves out a portion. This table has roughly 230,000 clones, roughly 84% appearing once. What was sequenced was peripheral blood. Source of these receptors: a man aged 40-55 years with acute or convalescent COVID-19.

The chain recombines TRBV3-1 (or the pseudogene TRBV3-2) with TRBJ1-2; D is uncertain. This CDR3 contains 16 residues. Trimming pared 1 base from V and 4 bases from J, leaving 16 bases between. Germline V gene data show CDR1 as LGHDT and CDR2 as YNNKEL (reference sequence). The CDR3 sequence: CASSQASLAGSYGYTF. The CDR3 nucleotides read TGTGCCAGCAGCCAAGCCTCCCTCGCAGGCAGCTATGGCTACACCTTC.

Notes on this clone: The germline gene is not matched at one end of the junction; a read error may be the cause. The rearrangement joins TRBV6-2 or TRBV6-3 to TRBJ1-2; tentative D call: TRBD1 (6 bases). This CDR3 is 18 amino acids long. CDR1 and CDR2 (germline): MNHEY, SVGEGT. CDR3 coding DNA: TGTGCCAGCAGTCACTCACCTTCTGTCGTCGGAGGACAGACCTTACACACCTTC. As protein: CASSHSPSVVGGQTLHTF.

The rearrangement uses TRBV2 and TRBJ1-1; 7 bases fit TRBD1. Germline V gene sequence: CDR1 SNHLY, CDR2 FYNNEI. This CDR3 spans 14 amino acids. The V and J ends lost 7 bases and 0 bases, in that order; junction bases with no gene match: 5. The CDR3 DNA reads as TGTGCCAGCAAGGGGGACAGCCTGAACACTGAAGCTTTCTTT. It codes for CASKGDSLNTEAFF. Together with reference TRBV2 and TRBJ1-1, the CDR3 gives the full variable domain: EPEVTQTPSHQVTQMGQEVILRCVPISNHLYFYWYRQILGQKVEFLVSFYNNEISEKSEIFDDQFSVERPDGSNFTLKIRSTKLEDSAMYFCASKGDSLNTEAFFGQGTRLTVV.

This chain connects TRBV4-2 to TRBJ2-2; perhaps TRBD2 as D (6 bases). The V and J ends lost 4 bases and 6 bases respectively, with 9 bases between them. The CDR3 extends over 13 amino acids. The germline V gene has CDR1 LGHNA and CDR2 YNFKEQ. The CDR3 spells CASSPRLAGELFF. The DNA for the CDR3 is TGTGCCAGCAGCCCCCGACTAGCCGGGGAGCTGTTTTTT.

V usage is TRBV4-1 and J usage is TRBJ2-5; D gene uncertain. Between the trimmed V and J ends, which lost 0 bases and 5 bases, there was a span of 13 bases. The germline CDR1 and CDR2 sequences are MGHRA and YSYEKL. The CDR3 covers 15 residues. Here the CDR3 reads CASSQDQNLQETQYF. For the CDR3, the DNA is TGCGCCAGCAGCCAAGACCAGAACCTCCAGGAGACCCAGTACTTC.

This clone was seen only once. The J gene is TRBJ1-3, the V gene TRBV19; D remains unclear. Trimming cost V 5 bases and J 4 bases, with 18 bases left between them. Germline CDR1 reads LNHDA; CDR2 reads SQIVND (reference sequence). The CDR3 covers 16 residues. The CDR3 bases are TGTGCCAGTAGTTCCGGATTCACCCCAGGAGGAAACACCATATATTTT. Protein sequence: CASSSGFTPGGNTIYF.

This chain connects TRBV6-2 or TRBV6-3 to TRBJ2-2; weak D call: TRBD2 (5 bases). V was cut by 6 bases and J by 3 bases, with 11 bases left in between. CDR1 MNHEY and CDR2 SVGEGT come from the germline V gene. The CDR3 consists of 14 residues. The CDR3 DNA sequence: TGTGCCAGCAGCCTCCCGGAGGACACCGGGGAGCTGTTTTTT. Translating gives CASSLPEDTGELFF.

The gene calls are TRBV4-1 and TRBJ2-5; maybe TRBD2 (6 bases). The V and J ends lost 5 bases and 1 base respectively, with 14 bases between them. Germline lookup yields CDR1 MGHRA and CDR2 YSYEKL. The CDR3 is 15 amino acids. The CDR3 sequence: CASSKGGTLQETQYF. The CDR3 nucleotides are TGCGCCAGCAGCAAAGGAGGGACTCTCCAAGAGACCCAGTACTTC.

V is TRBV6-5 and J is TRBJ2-7, with 13 bases identical to TRBD2. The germline V gene has CDR1 MNHEY and CDR2 SVGAGI. The CDR3 extends over 14 amino acids. V lost 7 bases to trimming and J lost 5 bases; unmatched junction nucleotides: 5. The DNA for the CDR3 is TGTGCCAGCACCGGGACTAGCGGGATCCACGAGCAGTACTTC. Amino acid sequence: CASTGTSGIHEQYF.

The chain recombines TRBV11-2 with TRBJ2-3; tentatively, D is TRBD2 (5 bases). CDR3 length: 13 residues. V was trimmed by 5 bases and J by 4 bases, leaving 10 bases between them. Germline CDR1 reads SGHAT; CDR2 reads FQNNGV. The CDR3 spells CASSGSGSDTQYF. The CDR3 bases are TGTGCCAGCAGCGGATCGGGGTCAGATACGCAGTATTTT.